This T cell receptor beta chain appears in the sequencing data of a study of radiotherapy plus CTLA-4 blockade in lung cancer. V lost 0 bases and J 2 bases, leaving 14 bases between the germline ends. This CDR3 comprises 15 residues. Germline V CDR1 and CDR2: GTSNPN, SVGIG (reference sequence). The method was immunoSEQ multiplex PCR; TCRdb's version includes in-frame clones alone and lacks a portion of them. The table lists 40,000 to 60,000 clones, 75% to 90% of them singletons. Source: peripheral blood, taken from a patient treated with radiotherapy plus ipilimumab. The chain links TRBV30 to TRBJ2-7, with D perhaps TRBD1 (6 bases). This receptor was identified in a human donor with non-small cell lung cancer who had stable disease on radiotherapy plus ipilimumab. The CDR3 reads CAWSVRGHHTYEQYF. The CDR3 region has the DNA TGTGCCTGGAGTGTACGGGGACACCATACCTACGAGCAGTACTTC.